Included here is one TCR beta chain sequence, with context. The specificity of this receptor is unknown. Base qualities are missing; no much larger clone stands one base away. This entry is derived from a study of blood T cell repertoires in COVID-19 (dated by TCRdb to about 2020). A note on the overall study: Samples covering the acute and convalescent phases of COVID-19 were provided by collaborators in the United States, Italy and Spain. The material from the prospective study consisted of cDNA or gDNA derived from T cells, B-cell-depleted T cells, or PBMCs. Subjects who had been exposed to COVID-19, were actively infected with it, or had recovered from it provided the deeply sampled blood TCRbeta repertoires that made up the dataset. A freely available public database, intended as a resource for researchers studying the immune response to SARS-CoV-2, is where the repertoires were released. Samples were obtained from the ongoing ImmuneRACE study (first 160 participants) and from about 1,300 subjects provided by 6 global collaborators. The sample metadata nearly always contained a de-identified subject ID, COVID-19 status, age in years and sex. Where available, HLA class I and class II types were taken from metadata supplied by the sample provider and were not determined by assay-based typing. What the research found in general, with its limitations: Clinical and demographic metadata were provided uncurated, with the amount varying by source and participant.

In the prospective study, participants were 18 to 89 years old, resided in under 30 geographic areas of the United States, and were enrolled through a virtual design. In the prospective study, participants were assigned to cohorts based on the clinical history participants reported in a screening survey and a study questionnaire. ImmuneRACE Cohort 3 recovered participants were defined by two consecutive negative NP/OP PCR tests, healthcare professional clearance, or symptom resolution. Mobile phlebotomists in the prospective study collected whole blood, serum and a nasopharyngeal or oropharyngeal swab from every participant. Over a roughly 2-month period, participants in the prospective study had the option of providing additional blood draws and questionnaires. Prospective study blood samples were shipped either frozen or at room temperature before DNA extraction. Taken from the germline V gene (reference sequence), the CDR1 and CDR2 loops are MNHEY and SMNVEV. V is cut back by 2 bases and J by 8 bases, with 5 bases in the junction unmatched. The CDR3, cysteine through phenylalanine, is 14 amino acids long. This entry keeps only the CDR3 DNA: 42 bases, framed from base 1.

TCRbeta CDR3 regions were amplified from genomic DNA using the immunoSEQ Assay, a bias-controlled multiplex PCR. The original pipeline was this. The number of nucleated cells in each sample was estimated by amplification of reference gene primers within the assay. To quantify the absolute abundance of each unique TCRbeta CDR3 rearrangement, sequence reads were collapsed and filtered. For each sample, productive Simpson clonality was calculated as the square root of Simpson's diversity index over productive rearrangements. This immuneACCESS table, as held by TCRdb, lists in-frame sequences with V and J called but not all clones. Of the missing ones, under half trace to an unresolved V gene in checked studies; the others have no known cause. That table supplies the V and J calls and clone size; D and trimming were determined from the DNA. Recorded for this sample are more than 350,000 clones; around 87% of them occurred a single time. Approximately 1% of the sample lies in the top ten.

The V gene is TRBV27 and the J gene is TRBJ1-4, with 7 bases matching TRBD1. The receptor was derived from a man aged 18 to 29 who had recovered from COVID-19. The sequencing sample was made of PBMCs or T cells enriched from blood (not recorded which). The sequenced DNA: TGTGCCAGCAGTTTAGTAGGGGGCGGGGAAAAACTGTTTTTT. This is translated as CASSLVGGGEKLFF.